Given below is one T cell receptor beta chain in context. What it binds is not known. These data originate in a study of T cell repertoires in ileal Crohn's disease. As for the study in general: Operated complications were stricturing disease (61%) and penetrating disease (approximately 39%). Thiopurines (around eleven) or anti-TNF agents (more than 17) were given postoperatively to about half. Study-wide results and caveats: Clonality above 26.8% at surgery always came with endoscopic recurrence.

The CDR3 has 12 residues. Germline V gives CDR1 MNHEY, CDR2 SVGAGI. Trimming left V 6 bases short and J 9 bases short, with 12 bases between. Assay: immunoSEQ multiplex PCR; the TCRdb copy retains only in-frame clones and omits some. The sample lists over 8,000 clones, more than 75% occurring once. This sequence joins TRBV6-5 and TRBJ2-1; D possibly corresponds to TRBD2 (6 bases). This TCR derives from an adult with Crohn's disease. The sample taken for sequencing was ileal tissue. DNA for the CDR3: TGTGCCAGCAGCCAGCGGGCCGGTGAGCAGTTCTTC. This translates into CASSQRAGEQFF.